The rows below give T cell receptor beta chains drawn from one sample of a study of shared clonotypes between healthy human individuals. Clones were read by immunoSEQ multiplex PCR, and TCRdb kept only the in-frame ones, dropping some. The sample consists of 950,000 to 1,300,000 clones, around 74% of them appearing once. Sequences were obtained from memory CD4+ T cells sorted from blood. These receptors were obtained from a man aged 18 to 35 in good health. Each CDR3 is given with its conserved first and last residue. Fields, in order: J gene, V gene, CDR3 length, CDR3 protein.

J: TRBJ2-5
V: TRBV30
length: 16
CDR3: CAWSVGTTGALGTQYF

J: TRBJ1-1
V: TRBV7-9
length: 12
CDR3: CASLFTNTEAFF

J: TRBJ1-4
V: TRBV10-3
length: 14
CDR3: CAIGVDGAREKLFF

J: TRBJ2-5
V: TRBV9
length: 16
CDR3: CASSPGDLGGQETQYF

J: TRBJ1-5
V: TRBV28
length: 14
CDR3: CATVIGGRGETQHF

J: TRBJ1-1
V: TRBV10-3
length: 14
CDR3: CAISPGTVNTEAFF

J: TRBJ2-1
V: TRBV5-5
length: 20
CDR3: CASSFVAGGGYFSSYNEQFF

J: TRBJ2-5
V: TRBV5-6
length: 12
CDR3: CASSRIQETQYF

J: TRBJ2-7
V: TRBV27
length: 14
CDR3: CASSLGGPTYEQYF

J: TRBJ2-7
V: TRBV6-4
length: 15
CDR3: CASSVHRDSTGEQYF

J: TRBJ1-4
V: TRBV27
length: 14
CDR3: CASRSRTFNEKLFF

J: TRBJ2-3
V: TRBV5-4
length: 15
CDR3: CASSIRDPRSDTQYF

J: TRBJ1-3
V: TRBV19
length: 13
CDR3: CASNQQGRNTIYF